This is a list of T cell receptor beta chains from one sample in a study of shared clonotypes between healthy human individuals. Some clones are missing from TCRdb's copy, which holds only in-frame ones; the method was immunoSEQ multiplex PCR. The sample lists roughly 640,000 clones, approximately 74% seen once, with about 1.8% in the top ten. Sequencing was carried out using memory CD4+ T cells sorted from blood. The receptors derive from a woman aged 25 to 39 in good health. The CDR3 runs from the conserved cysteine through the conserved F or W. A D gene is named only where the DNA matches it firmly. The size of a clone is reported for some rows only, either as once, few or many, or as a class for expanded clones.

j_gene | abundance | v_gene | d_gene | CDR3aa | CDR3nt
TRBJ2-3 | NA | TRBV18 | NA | CASSPMGDTSTDTQYF | TGTGCCAGCTCACCGATGGGGGACACTAGCACAGATACGCAGTATTTT
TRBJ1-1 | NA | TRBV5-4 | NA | CASSLSIPSTEAFF | TGTGCCAGCAGCCTGAGTATTCCCAGCACTGAAGCTTTCTTT
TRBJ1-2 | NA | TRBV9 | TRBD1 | CASSVGTGGNYGYTF | TGTGCCAGCAGCGTAGGGACAGGGGGTAACTATGGCTACACCTTC
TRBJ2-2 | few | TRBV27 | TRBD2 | CASSSRLAGGLNTGELFF | TGTGCCAGCAGTTCTCGACTAGCGGGAGGGTTGAACACCGGGGAGCTGTTTTTT
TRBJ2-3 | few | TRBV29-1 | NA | CSVLENTDTQYF | TGCAGCGTACTAGAAAACACAGATACGCAGTATTTT
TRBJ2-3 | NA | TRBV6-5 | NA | CASRRDSSTDTQYF | TGTGCCAGCAGGCGGGACAGCTCCACAGATACGCAGTATTTT
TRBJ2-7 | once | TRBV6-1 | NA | CASSERGEGLYEQYF | TGTGCCAGCAGTGAAAGGGGTGAGGGCCTCTACGAGCAGTACTTC
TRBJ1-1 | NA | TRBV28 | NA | CASSLIAENTEAFF | TGTGCCAGCAGTTTAATAGCAGAGAACACTGAAGCTTTCTTT
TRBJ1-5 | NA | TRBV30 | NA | CAWSYKWTTSYQPQHF | TGTGCCTGGAGTTATAAATGGACGACGAGCTATCAGCCCCAGCATTTT
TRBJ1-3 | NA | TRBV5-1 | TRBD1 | CASHPGTGGNTIYF | TGCGCCAGTCACCCCGGGACAGGGGGAAACACCATATATTTT
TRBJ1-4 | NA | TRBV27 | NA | CASSLIGYATNEKLFF | TGTGCCAGCAGTTTAATAGGCTATGCAACTAATGAAAAACTGTTTTTT
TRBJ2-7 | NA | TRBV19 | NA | CASSTSTGSYEQYF | TGTGCCAGTAGTACCTCGACAGGTTCCTACGAGCAGTACTTC
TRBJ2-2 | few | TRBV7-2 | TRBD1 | CASTKGDRRGGELFF | TGTGCCAGCACCAAAGGGGACAGGAGGGGCGGGGAGCTGTTTTTT
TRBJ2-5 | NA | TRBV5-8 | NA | CASSSSWQETQYF | TGTGCCAGCAGCTCCAGTTGGCAAGAGACCCAGTACTTC
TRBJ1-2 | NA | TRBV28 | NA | CASSYLGGLYGYTF | TGTGCCAGCAGTTACCTGGGGGGACTCTATGGCTACACCTTC
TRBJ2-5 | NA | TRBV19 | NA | CASSIEFAMGRETQYF | TGTGCCAGTAGTATAGAGTTTGCTATGGGGAGGGAGACCCAGTACTTC
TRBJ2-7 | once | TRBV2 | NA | CASSGRLNSYEQYF | TGTGCCAGCAGTGGGCGGTTGAACTCCTACGAGCAGTACTTC
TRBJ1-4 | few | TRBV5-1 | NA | CASSLVGYNEKLFF | TGCGCCAGCAGCTTGGTCGGATATAATGAAAAACTGTTTTTT
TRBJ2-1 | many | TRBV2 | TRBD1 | CASSETTVLGQADEQFF | TGTGCCAGCAGTGAAACCACTGTACTTGGACAGGCCGATGAGCAGTTCTTC
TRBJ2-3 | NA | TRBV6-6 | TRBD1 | CASSPTGGGLTDTQYF | TGTGCCAGCAGCCCAACAGGGGGAGGCCTCACAGATACGCAGTATTTT
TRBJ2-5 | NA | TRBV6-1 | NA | CATGVEETQYF | TGTGCCACAGGGGTTGAGGAGACCCAGTACTTC
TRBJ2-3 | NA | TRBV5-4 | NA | CASSPGTRSGTQYF | TGTGCCAGCAGCCCGGGGACGCGGAGCGGGACGCAGTATTTT
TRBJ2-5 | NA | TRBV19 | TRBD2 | CASSRGTSRETQYF | TGTGCCAGTAGTAGGGGGACTAGCAGAGAGACCCAGTACTTC
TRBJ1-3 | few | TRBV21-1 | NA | CASSKVGQGYSTIYF | TGTGCCAGCAGCAAAGTGGGACAGGGGTATAGCACCATATATTTT
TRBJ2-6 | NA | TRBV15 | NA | CATSRDRSGANVLTF | TGTGCCACCAGCAGAGATAGGTCTGGGGCCAACGTCCTGACTTTC
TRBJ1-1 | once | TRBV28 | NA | CASSFGRNTEAFF | TGTGCCAGCAGTTTTGGTCGGAACACTGAAGCTTTCTTT
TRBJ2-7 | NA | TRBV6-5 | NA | CASSYGRSSVYEQYF | TGTGCCAGCAGTTACGGACGGTCCTCGGTCTACGAGCAGTACTTC
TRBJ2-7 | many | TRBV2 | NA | CASRGDTGTSEQYF | TGTGCCAGCAGAGGGGACACCGGGACCTCCGAGCAGTACTTC
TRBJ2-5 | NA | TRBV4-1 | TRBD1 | CASSPQRETGVSETQYF | TGCGCCAGCAGCCCACAGCGTGAGACAGGGGTGAGTGAGACCCAGTACTTC
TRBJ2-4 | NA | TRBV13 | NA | CASSSTLGSKNIQYF | TGTGCCAGCAGCTCAACCTTAGGGTCCAAAAACATTCAGTACTTC
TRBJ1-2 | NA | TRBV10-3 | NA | CAISESSVRGRDYGYTF | TGTGCCATCAGTGAGTCCAGCGTTCGGGGTCGCGACTATGGCTACACCTTC
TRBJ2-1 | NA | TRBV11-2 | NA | CASSFGQSYNEQFF | TGTGCCAGCAGCTTTGGGCAATCCTACAATGAGCAGTTCTTC
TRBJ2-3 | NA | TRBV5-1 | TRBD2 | CASSWGTSGYTDTQYF | TGCGCCAGCAGCTGGGGGACTAGCGGATACACAGATACGCAGTATTTT
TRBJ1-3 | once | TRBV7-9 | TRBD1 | CASSWDRVSDTIYF | TGTGCCAGCAGCTGGGACAGGGTATCGGACACCATATATTTT
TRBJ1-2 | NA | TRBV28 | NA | CASTPQGIPGYTF | TGTGCCAGCACTCCTCAGGGGATTCCGGGCTACACCTTC
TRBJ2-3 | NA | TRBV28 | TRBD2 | CASTTPTSGTDTQYF | TGTGCCAGCACTACCCCCACTAGCGGCACAGATACGCAGTATTTT
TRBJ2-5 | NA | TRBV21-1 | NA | CASSNMLAGESETQYF | TGTGCCAGCAGCAATATGCTAGCGGGAGAATCAGAGACCCAGTACTTC